This T cell receptor (beta chain) is drawn from a study of beta chain features in type 1 diabetes. Across the study: Healthy donors and patients showed comparable age, gender and cell yields. Sorted cell examination encompassed approximately 110 million cells across all samples.

There was one heparinised blood draw per donor, averaging approximately 120 mL. Sequencing targeted expressed TCRB transcripts, as all isolated RNA had been reverse transcribed. Mean read depth for naive, central memory and regulatory T cell samples was 3.5 million to 4.5 million reads. Only in-frame clones appear in the TCRdb table, and some are missing; sequencing was by immunoSEQ multiplex PCR. The sample carries roughly 700,000 clones, roughly an eighth recorded once. Study-wide results and limits: Type 1 diabetes patients had TCRB CDR3s that were shorter (moderately but significantly so) in all four CD4+ subsets.

Germline values: CDR1 GTSNPN, CDR2 SVGIG (reference sequence). V was cut by 3 bases and J by 5 bases, with 20 bases left in between. The CDR3 is 16 amino acids. Concerning this clone itself: Antigen specificity is unknown.

The J gene is TRBJ1-3, the V gene TRBV30; D not resolved. The source is a man aged 18 to 29 with type 1 diabetes. Sequences were obtained from naive CD4+ T cells from blood. The CDR3: CAWRRRVSNLRNTIYF. The CDR3 DNA reads as TGTGCCTGGAGACGAAGGGTCTCTAATCTGAGAAACACCATATATTTT.